The rows below give T cell receptor beta chains drawn from one sample of a study of blood T cell repertoires in COVID-19. Sequencing used immunoSEQ multiplex PCR; TCRdb keeps in-frame clones, though not all of them. Seen here are 400,000 or so clones, less than 95% observed once, and the top ten hold 0.6%. Material for sequencing was PBMCs or T cells enriched from blood (not recorded which). The receptors derive from a man younger than 35 who had recovered from COVID-19. The CDR3 runs from the conserved cysteine through the conserved F or W. The D gene is left open where the match is weak. The size field is filled for only some rows; it gives once, few, many or a size class.

>.|TRBJ2-1|TRBV9|once
TGTGCCAGCAGCCTCCGGGACTTCGGAAACAATGAGCAGTTCTTC
CASSLRDFGNNEQFF
>TRBD1|TRBJ1-2|TRBV5-1|.
TGCGCCAGCAGCCCCATCGCCGGGACAGGGGACGGCTACACCTTC
CASSPIAGTGDGYTF
>TRBD2|TRBJ2-3|TRBV5-4|.
TGTGCCAGCAGCTCGGGGACTAGCGGGAGCACAGATACGCAGTATTTT
CASSSGTSGSTDTQYF
>.|TRBJ1-2|TRBV27|.
TGTGCCAGCAGTTTATCTAACAGGGTGCCCTATGGCTACACCTTC
CASSLSNRVPYGYTF
>TRBD1|TRBJ1-1|TRBV6-5|.
TGTGCCTCACAGGGACAGCCATACACTGAAGCTTTCTTT
CASQGQPYTEAFF
>.|TRBJ2-1|TRBV5-1|.
TGCGCCAGCAGCTCGCTATCGGGCAATGAGCAGTTCTTC
CASSSLSGNEQFF
>TRBD1|TRBJ1-1|TRBV13|.
TGTGCCAGCAGCTTAGGCGAGACAGGGTGGGAAACTGAAGCTTTCTTT
CASSLGETGWETEAFF
>.|TRBJ1-6|TRBV30|.
TGTGCCTGGAGTAGCAGGGCCCTTTCACCCCTCCACTTT
CAWSSRALSPLHF
>TRBD1|TRBJ2-2|TRBV11-3|.
TGTGCCAGCAGCTTAGGAGCAGGGGGTCCCGGGGAGCTGTTTTTT
CASSLGAGGPGELFF
>.|TRBJ1-2|TRBV28|.
TGTGCCAGCTCGGGACTATATGGCTACACCTTC
CASSGLYGYTF
>.|TRBJ2-1|TRBV30|.
TGTGCCTCAAGACAGATACTAAGCTCCTACAATGAGCAGTTCTTC
CASRQILSSYNEQFF
>.|TRBJ2-7|TRBV10-3|.
TGTGCCATCAACGCGGGGAGAACCTACGAGCAGTACTTC
CAINAGRTYEQYF
>.|TRBJ1-4|TRBV5-4|.
TGTGCCAGCAGCTTTGGGGGCCGGTCTGGGGAAAAACTGTTTTTT
CASSFGGRSGEKLFF
>.|TRBJ1-3|TRBV18|.
TGTGCCAGCAGAGCACCTTCCTCTGGAAACACCATATATTTT
CASRAPSSGNTIYF
>TRBD1|TRBJ1-5|TRBV4-1|.
TGCGCCAGCAGCCAATTAGCGGGGACAGGGGGATCCCTGGGTCAGCCCCAGCATTTT
CASSQLAGTGGSLGQPQHF
>.|TRBJ1-1|TRBV2|.
TGTGCCAGCAACCGGGTCTTGAACACTGAAGCTTTCTTT
CASNRVLNTEAFF
>.|TRBJ2-7|TRBV11-3|.
TGTGCCAGCAGCCCCAGGCAGGGGCCCCACCGCTCCTACGAGCAGTACTTC
CASSPRQGPHRSYEQYF
>.|TRBJ2-7|TRBV14|.
TGTGCCAGCAGCCCCGCGCGTTTTGAGCAGTACTTC
CASSPARFEQYF
>.|TRBJ1-1|TRBV11-2|.
TGTGCCAGCAGCTTATGGGCAGTGAACACTGAAGCTTTCTTT
CASSLWAVNTEAFF
>TRBD1|TRBJ1-2|TRBV6-5|.
TGTGCCAGCAGGCGGGACAGGGGGCGGGTCTCTGGCTACACCTTC
CASRRDRGRVSGYTF
>.|TRBJ1-6|TRBV5-6|.
TGTGCCAGCAGCTTAAGGGGCGCCGCCGCTTCACCCCTCCACTTT
CASSLRGAAASPLHF
>.|TRBJ1-5|TRBV21-1|.
TGTGCCAGCTCAAATAGCAATCAGCCCCAGCATTTT
CASSNSNQPQHF
>.|TRBJ1-6|TRBV11-2|.
TGTGCCAGCAGCTTTGGACAAAGCAATTCACCCCTCCACTTT
CASSFGQSNSPLHF
>.|TRBJ1-5|TRBV19|.
TGTGCCAGTAGTATGGGGGGTGGGCCCGCCGGGGGGCCCCAGCATTTT
CASSMGGGPAGGPQHF
>.|TRBJ2-3|TRBV7-3|.
TGTGCCAGCAGCTTAGGGGTAGGGGGCACAGATACGCAGTATTTT
CASSLGVGGTDTQYF
>.|TRBJ2-7|TRBV5-4|.
TGTGCCAGCAGCTTTGGAAACGGACAGCTCTACGAGCAGTACTTC
CASSFGNGQLYEQYF
>.|TRBJ1-2|TRBV7-9|.
TGTGCCAGCAGCTTAGCGCCAGGGGAGGGGGGCTACACCTTC
CASSLAPGEGGYTF
>TRBD1|TRBJ1-3|TRBV18|.
TGTGCCAGCCTCCGGGACAGGGCATCTGGAAACACCATATATTTT
CASLRDRASGNTIYF
>TRBD1|TRBJ1-1|TRBV7-9|.
TGTGCCAGCAGCCCCCTTACGGGACAGGGAAACACTGAAGCTTTCTTT
CASSPLTGQGNTEAFF
>TRBD1|TRBJ1-4|TRBV28|.
TGTGCCAGCAGTTTACCGACAGGGGGGAGCGAAAAACTGTTTTTT
CASSLPTGGSEKLFF
>.|TRBJ1-1|TRBV5-1|.
TGCGCCAGCAGCTCAGCCGGGGTCATGAACACTGAAGCTTTCTTT
CASSSAGVMNTEAFF
>TRBD2|TRBJ2-1|TRBV5-4|.
TGTGCCAGCACCCACGGGGTAGCGGGGTACAATGAGCAGTTCTTC
CASTHGVAGYNEQFF
>.|TRBJ2-4|TRBV21-1|.
TGCCCCCGGCGACAAGACATAGCCAAAAACATTCAGTACTTC
CPRRQDIAKNIQYF
>TRBD1|TRBJ2-2|TRBV3-1/TRBV3-2|.
TGTGCCAGCAGCCATCTTCCGGGACAGCTAAAAACCGGGGAGCTGTTTTTT
CASSHLPGQLKTGELFF
>.|TRBJ1-1|TRBV2|once
TGTGCCAGCAGTGAAGCGGGGCCTTGGGCAGGGGAACACACTGAAGCTTTCTTT
CASSEAGPWAGEHTEAFF
>.|TRBJ1-1|TRBV11-2|.
TGTGCCAGCAGCTTAGTTGGCCGAATCGAAGCTTTCTTT
CASSLVGRIEAFF
>.|TRBJ1-5|TRBV2|.
TGTGCCAGCAGTGAAGAGGGAGGATTCTATCAGCCCCAGCATTTT
CASSEEGGFYQPQHF
>TRBD2|TRBJ2-5|TRBV3-1/TRBV3-2|.
TGTGCCAGCAGCTCCCGGGGACTAGCGGGAGTAGAGACCCAGTACTTC
CASSSRGLAGVETQYF
>.|TRBJ2-6|TRBV6-5|.
TGTGCCAGCGTTGGTAGCGGGGCCAACGTCCTGACTTTC
CASVGSGANVLTF
>.|TRBJ2-7|TRBV21-1|.
TGTGCCAGCAGCAAGGGCATAGATTCCTACGAGCAGTACTTC
CASSKGIDSYEQYF
>.|TRBJ2-1|TRBV5-1|.
TGCGCCAGCAGCTCCCGGCCGGGGGACTCCTCCTACAATGAGCAGTTCTTC
CASSSRPGDSSYNEQFF
>.|TRBJ2-3|TRBV7-2|.
TGTGCCAGCAGCCGGACTTCCCTCACAGATACGCAGTATTTT
CASSRTSLTDTQYF
>.|TRBJ1-1|TRBV7-9|.
TGTGCCAGCAGCTTACCCCAGGGGTCAAAGAACACTGAAGCTTTCTTT
CASSLPQGSKNTEAFF
>TRBD2|TRBJ2-5|TRBV5-1|.
TGCGCCAGCAGCCTGGATGTACGGGAGGCGGAGACCCAGTACTTC
CASSLDVREAETQYF
>.|TRBJ1-2|TRBV20-1|.
TGCAGTGCTAGTTTACCCCCGGCAGGGCCTGGCTACACCTTC
CSASLPPAGPGYTF
>TRBD1|TRBJ1-1|TRBV6-6|.
TGTGCCAGCAGTTACACAAATTGGGACAGGGGGGTGACAGCTTTCTTT
CASSYTNWDRGVTAFF
>TRBD1|TRBJ1-2|TRBV19|.
TGTGCCAGTAGCAAGTCTAAAGGGGGCGCATCCTATGGCTACACCTTC
CASSKSKGGASYGYTF
>TRBD2|TRBJ2-5|TRBV29-1|.
TGCAGCGTTGCCGATCCGGGGGGTATGGGAGAGACCCAGTACTTC
CSVADPGGMGETQYF
>TRBD1|TRBJ1-2|TRBV19|.
TGTGCCAGTAGTATAGATTCAGGGGGAGGCTATGGCTACACCTTC
CASSIDSGGGYGYTF
>.|TRBJ2-3|TRBV7-3|.
TGTGCCAGCAGACAAGGCCGGGGTAGCACAGATACGCAGTATTTT
CASRQGRGSTDTQYF
>.|TRBJ1-2|TRBV3-1/TRBV3-2|once
TGTGCCAGCAGCCAAGGGCGAGACAATCGCTACACCTTC
CASSQGRDNRYTF
>.|TRBJ1-1|TRBV19|.
TGTGCCAGTAGTTTGGGCCTTGGGTCGAACACTGAAGCTTTCTTT
CASSLGLGSNTEAFF
>.|TRBJ1-5|TRBV7-2|.
TGTGCCAGCAGCTTACGGCAGAGGAATCAGCCCCAGCATTTT
CASSLRQRNQPQHF
>TRBD2|TRBJ2-1|TRBV6-1|.
TGTGCCAGCAGTGAACGGACTAGCGGGAGAAATGAGCAGTTCTTC
CASSERTSGRNEQFF
>.|TRBJ2-3|TRBV28|.
TGTGCCAGCAGTTCCTTGTCCTTGGGAGGTACGCAGTATTTT
CASSSLSLGGTQYF